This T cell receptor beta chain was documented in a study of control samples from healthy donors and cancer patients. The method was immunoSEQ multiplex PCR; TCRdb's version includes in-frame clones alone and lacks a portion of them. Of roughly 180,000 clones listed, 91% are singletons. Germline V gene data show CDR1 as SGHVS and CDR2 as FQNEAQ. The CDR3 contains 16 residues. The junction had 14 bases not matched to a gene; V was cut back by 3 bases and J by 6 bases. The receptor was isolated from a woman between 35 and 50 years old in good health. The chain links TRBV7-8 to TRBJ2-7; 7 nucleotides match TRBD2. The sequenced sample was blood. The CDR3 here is CASSFPRGGGKSEQYF. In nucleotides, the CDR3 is TGTGCCAGCAGCTTCCCCCGGGGCGGGGGAAAGTCCGAGCAGTACTTC.